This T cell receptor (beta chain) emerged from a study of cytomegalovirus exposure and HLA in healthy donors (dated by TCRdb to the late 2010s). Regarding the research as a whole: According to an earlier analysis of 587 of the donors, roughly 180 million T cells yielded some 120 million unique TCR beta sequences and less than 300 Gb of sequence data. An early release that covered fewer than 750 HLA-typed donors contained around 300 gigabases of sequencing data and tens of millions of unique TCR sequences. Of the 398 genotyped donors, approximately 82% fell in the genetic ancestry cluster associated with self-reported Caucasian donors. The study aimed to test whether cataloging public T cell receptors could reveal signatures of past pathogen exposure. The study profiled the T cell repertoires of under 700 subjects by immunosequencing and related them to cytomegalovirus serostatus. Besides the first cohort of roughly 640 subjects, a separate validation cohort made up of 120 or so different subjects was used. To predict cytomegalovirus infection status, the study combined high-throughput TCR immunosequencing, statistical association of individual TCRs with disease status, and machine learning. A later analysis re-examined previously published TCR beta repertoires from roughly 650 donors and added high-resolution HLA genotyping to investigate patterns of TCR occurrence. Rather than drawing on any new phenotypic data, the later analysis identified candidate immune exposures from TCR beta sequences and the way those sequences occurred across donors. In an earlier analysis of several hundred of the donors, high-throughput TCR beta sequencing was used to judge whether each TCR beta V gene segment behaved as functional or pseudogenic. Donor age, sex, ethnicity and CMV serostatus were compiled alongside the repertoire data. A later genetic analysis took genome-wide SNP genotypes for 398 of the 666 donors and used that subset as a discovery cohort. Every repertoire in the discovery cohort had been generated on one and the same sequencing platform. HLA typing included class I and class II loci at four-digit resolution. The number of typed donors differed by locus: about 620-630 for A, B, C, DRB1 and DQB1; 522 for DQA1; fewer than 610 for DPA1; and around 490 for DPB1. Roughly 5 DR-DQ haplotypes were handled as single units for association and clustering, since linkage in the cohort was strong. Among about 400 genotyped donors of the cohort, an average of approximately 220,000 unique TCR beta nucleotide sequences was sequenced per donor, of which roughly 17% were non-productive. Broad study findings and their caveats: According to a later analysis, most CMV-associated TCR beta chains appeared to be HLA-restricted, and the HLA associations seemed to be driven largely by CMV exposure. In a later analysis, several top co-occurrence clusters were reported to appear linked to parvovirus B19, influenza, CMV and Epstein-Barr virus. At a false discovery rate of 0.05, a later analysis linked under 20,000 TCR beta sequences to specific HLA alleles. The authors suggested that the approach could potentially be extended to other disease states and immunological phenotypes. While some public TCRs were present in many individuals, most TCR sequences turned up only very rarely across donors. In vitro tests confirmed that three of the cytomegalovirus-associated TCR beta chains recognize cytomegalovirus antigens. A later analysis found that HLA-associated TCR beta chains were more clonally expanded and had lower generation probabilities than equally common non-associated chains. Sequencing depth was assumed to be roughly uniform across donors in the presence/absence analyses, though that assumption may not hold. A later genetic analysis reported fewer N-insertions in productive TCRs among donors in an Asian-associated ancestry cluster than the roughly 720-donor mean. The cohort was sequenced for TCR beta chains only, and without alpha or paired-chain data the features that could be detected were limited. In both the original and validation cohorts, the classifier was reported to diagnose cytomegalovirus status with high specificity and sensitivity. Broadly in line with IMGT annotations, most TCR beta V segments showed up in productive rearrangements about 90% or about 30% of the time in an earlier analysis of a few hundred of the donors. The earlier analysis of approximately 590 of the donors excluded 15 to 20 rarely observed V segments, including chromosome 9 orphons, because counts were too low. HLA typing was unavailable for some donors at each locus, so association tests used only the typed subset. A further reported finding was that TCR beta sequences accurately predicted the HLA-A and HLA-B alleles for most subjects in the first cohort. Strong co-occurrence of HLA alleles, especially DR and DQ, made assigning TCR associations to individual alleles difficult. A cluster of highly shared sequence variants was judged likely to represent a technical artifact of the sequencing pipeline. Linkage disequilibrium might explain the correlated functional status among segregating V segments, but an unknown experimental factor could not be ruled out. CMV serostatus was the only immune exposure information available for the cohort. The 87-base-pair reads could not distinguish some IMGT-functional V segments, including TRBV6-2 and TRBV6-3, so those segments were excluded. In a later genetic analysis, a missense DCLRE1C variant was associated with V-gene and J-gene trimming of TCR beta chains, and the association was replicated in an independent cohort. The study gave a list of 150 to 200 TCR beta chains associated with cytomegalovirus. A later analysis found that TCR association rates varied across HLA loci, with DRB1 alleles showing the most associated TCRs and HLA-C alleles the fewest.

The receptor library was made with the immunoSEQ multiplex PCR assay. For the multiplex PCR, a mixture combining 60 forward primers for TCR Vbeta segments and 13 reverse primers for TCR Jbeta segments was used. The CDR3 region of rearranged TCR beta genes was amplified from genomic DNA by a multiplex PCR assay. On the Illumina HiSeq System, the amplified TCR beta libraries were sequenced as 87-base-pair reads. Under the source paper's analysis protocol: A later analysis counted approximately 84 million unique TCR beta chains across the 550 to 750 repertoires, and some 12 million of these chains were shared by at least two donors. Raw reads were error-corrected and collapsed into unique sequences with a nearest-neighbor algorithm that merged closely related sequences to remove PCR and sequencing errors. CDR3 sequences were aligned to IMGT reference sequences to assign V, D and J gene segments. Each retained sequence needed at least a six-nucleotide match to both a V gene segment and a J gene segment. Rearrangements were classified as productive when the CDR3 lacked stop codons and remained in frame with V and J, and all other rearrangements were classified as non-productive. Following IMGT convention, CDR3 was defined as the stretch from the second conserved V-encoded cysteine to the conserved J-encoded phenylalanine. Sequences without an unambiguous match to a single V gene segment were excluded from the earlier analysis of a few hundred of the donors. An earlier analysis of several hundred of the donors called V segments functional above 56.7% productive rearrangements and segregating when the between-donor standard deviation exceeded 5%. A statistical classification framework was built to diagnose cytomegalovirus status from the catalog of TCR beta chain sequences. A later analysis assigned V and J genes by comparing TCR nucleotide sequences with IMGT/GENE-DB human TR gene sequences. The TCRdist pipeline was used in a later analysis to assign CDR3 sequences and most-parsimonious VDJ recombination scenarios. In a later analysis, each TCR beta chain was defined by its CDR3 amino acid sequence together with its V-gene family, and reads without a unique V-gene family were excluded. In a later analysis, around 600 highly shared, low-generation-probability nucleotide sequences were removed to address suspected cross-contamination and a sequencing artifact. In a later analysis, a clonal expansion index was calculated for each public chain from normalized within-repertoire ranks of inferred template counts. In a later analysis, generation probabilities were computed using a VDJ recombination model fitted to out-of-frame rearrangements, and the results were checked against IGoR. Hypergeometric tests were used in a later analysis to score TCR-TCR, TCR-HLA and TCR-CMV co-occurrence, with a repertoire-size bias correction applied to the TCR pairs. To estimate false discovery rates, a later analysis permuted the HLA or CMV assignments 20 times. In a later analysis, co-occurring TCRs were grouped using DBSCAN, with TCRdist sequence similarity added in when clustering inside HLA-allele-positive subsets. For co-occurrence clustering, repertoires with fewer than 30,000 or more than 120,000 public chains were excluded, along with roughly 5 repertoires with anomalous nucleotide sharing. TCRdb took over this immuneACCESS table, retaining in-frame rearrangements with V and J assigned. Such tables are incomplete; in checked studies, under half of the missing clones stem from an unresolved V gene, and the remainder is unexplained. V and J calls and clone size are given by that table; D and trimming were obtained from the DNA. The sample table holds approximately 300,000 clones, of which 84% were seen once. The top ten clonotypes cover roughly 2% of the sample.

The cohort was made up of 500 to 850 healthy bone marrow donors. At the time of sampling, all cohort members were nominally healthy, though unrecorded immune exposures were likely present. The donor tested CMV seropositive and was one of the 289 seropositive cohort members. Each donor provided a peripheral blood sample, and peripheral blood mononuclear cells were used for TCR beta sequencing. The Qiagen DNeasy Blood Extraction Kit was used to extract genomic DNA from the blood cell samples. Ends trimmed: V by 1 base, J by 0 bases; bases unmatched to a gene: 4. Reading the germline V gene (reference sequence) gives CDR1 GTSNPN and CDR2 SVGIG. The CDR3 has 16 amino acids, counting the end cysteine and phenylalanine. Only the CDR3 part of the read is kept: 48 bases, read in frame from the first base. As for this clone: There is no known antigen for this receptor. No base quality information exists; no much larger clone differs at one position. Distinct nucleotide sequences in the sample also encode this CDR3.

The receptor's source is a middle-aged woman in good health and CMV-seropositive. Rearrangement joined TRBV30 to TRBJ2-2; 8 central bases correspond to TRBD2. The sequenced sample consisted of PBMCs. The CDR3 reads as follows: CAWSGLAGSNTGELFF. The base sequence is TGTGCCTGGAGTGGTTTAGCGGGGTCGAACACCGGGGAGCTGTTTTTT.